This T cell receptor beta chain was identified during a study of CD8+CD57+ T cells in acquired aplastic anemia. At the level of the study: An average of roughly 2.9 ug of DNA was obtained from sorted CD4+ and CD8+ cells. Study observations and caveats: Overlapping CD8+ CDR3 repertoires of patients and controls contained some 30 shared sequences. Significance was not reached for CD8+ Simpson's diversity between patients and controls.

A remark on this clonotype: Its antigen remains unknown.

There are 14 residues in the CDR3. Germline V CDR1 and CDR2: SQVTM, ANQGSEA. Unmatched junction bases numbered 6, after V lost 3 bases and J lost 9 bases. It was patients with CD8+CD57+ cell expansion by flow cytometry who were chosen for sequencing. Profiling that covered TCR beta VDJ and CDR3 relied on genomic DNA as its template. MiXCR was run by TCRdb on the reads, yielding one entry per CDR3 protein. Of 130,000 or so distinct CDR3 sequences listed, 50% to 70% are singletons. The sequenced material came from sorted CD4+, CD8+, or CD8+CD57+ T cells (not recorded which) from PBMCs. The receptor was derived from a human donor with aplastic anemia. The chain employs TRBV29-1 and TRBJ2-2, with 11 bases identical to TRBD1. In nucleotides, the CDR3 is TGCAGCGTTGACCGGACAGGGGGCCGGAGGGAGCTGTTTTTT. Translation gives CSVDRTGGRRELFF.